Following are 24 T cell receptor beta chains from one sample sequenced in a study of T-cell reconstitution after alpha-beta-depleted transplantation in children. Preparation of the TCRbeta library used unique molecular identifiers. TCRdb reprocessed the PCR reads via MiXCR and lists one record per CDR3 protein. The data show about 440,000 distinct CDR3 sequences, 43% seen once. The source material was PBMCs, sampled before TCRalphabeta/CD19-depleted stem cell transplant. The receptors derive from a girl aged 2-10 years with aplastic anemia, due to receive a stem cell transplant.

The V gene is TRBV12-3 or TRBV12-4, the J gene TRBJ1-3; D not certain. This CDR3 contains 14 residues. Trimming took off 6 bases at V and 0 bases at J, with 9 bases between the two ends. The CDR3 protein is CASRPESSGNTIYF. The CDR3 DNA reads TGTGCCAGCAGACCGGAGAGCTCTGGAAACACCATATATTTT.

The chain carries TRBV9 and TRBJ2-5, with D hard to call. V lost 0 bases and J lost 4, with 10 bases in between. Germline values: CDR1 SGDLS, CDR2 YYNGEE. The CDR3 runs to 14 residues. The CDR3 sequence: CASSVGWGRETQYF. The CDR3 nucleotides read TGTGCCAGCAGCGTAGGGTGGGGAAGAGAGACCCAGTACTTC.

The chain is built from TRBV28 and TRBJ1-1; 7 bases map to TRBD1. The V and J ends lost 8 bases and 4 bases, in that order; junction bases with no gene match: 7. The V gene's germline CDR1 is MDHEN and CDR2 SYDVKM. The CDR3 is 13 residues long. CDR3 sequence: CASRQGTGTEAFF. The CDR3 region has the DNA TGTGCCAGCCGACAGGGTACTGGCACTGAAGCTTTCTTT.

J is TRBJ2-1 and V is TRBV5-5; 7 nucleotides align to TRBD2. The CDR3 extends over 14 amino acids. Per the germline V gene, CDR1 is SGHKS and CDR2 is YYEKEE (reference sequence). V lost 6 bases to trimming and J lost 8 bases; unmatched junction nucleotides: 11. The CDR3 nucleotides read TGTGCCAGCATGTGGGGGAGGGGTAGCGATGAGCAGTTCTTC. This encodes CASMWGRGSDEQFF.

The chain has TRBV24-1 and TRBJ2-2, with D possibly being TRBD1 (6 bases). Germline V CDR1 and CDR2: KGHDR, SFDVKD. The length of the CDR3 is 16 residues. Deletions cut 3 bases from V and 3 bases from J, with 13 bases between. This CDR3 reads CATSDAQGKDTGELFF. The CDR3 DNA is TGTGCCACCAGTGATGCACAGGGAAAAGACACCGGGGAGCTGTTTTTT.

The V gene is TRBV6-4, the J gene TRBJ2-7, with D tentatively TRBD2 (6 bases). The CDR3 length is 16 residues. Trimming stripped 2 bases from V and 2 bases from J, with 16 bases between. Looked up from germline, CDR1 is MRHNA and CDR2 is SNTAGT. The CDR3 reads CASSDLLRDFPYEQYF. The CDR3 DNA reads TGTGCCAGCAGTGACCTGCTCAGGGACTTTCCCTACGAGCAGTACTTC.

The chain joins TRBV6-1 to TRBJ2-3; D may be TRBD2 (6 bases). There are 15 residues in the CDR3. Germline V gene data show CDR1 as MNHNS and CDR2 as SASEGT. The ends were cut back, 5 bases at V and 2 bases at J, with 14 bases in the middle. The CDR3 is CASSSASSDTDTQYF. The CDR3 nucleotides read TGTGCCAGCAGTAGCGCGTCTAGCGACACAGATACGCAGTATTTT.

The chain employs TRBV5-1 and TRBJ2-3, with D possibly matching TRBD2 (6 bases). V lost 0 bases to trimming and J lost 5 bases, with 16 bases between them. Germline-derived CDR1 and CDR2 are SGHRS and YFSETQ. There are 16 residues in the CDR3. CDR3 amino acids: CASSLVVGGAGDTQYF. CDR3 DNA sequence: TGCGCCAGCAGCTTGGTGGTCGGCGGGGCGGGAGATACGCAGTATTTT.

This clonotype has only a few counts. The chain is built from TRBV12-3 or TRBV12-4 and TRBJ2-2; 12 positions agree with TRBD2. This CDR3 has 17 residues. The V and J ends lost 3 bases and 1 base, in that order; junction bases with no gene match: 3. The CDR3 DNA reads TGTGCCAGCAGTTTCCAACTAGCGGGAGGGAACACCGGGGAGCTGTTTTTT. Its protein is CASSFQLAGGNTGELFF.

The chain couples TRBV5-4 to TRBJ2-1; possible D gene TRBD2, 5 bases. Germline values: CDR1 SGHNT, CDR2 YYREEE (reference sequence). CDR3 size: 15 residues. V dropped 0 bases and J dropped 6 bases, with 13 bases sitting between them. CDR3 sequence (DNA): TGTGCCAGCAGCTTGGAACTAGAGGTCTCCAATGAGCAGTTCTTC. This sequence encodes CASSLELEVSNEQFF.

The chain combines TRBV15 with TRBJ1-1; D remains unclear. This CDR3 has 14 amino acids. CDR1 is LNHNV and CDR2 is YYDKDF in the germline V gene (reference sequence). Trimming pared 3 bases from V and 1 base from J, leaving 9 bases between. In DNA, the CDR3 is TGTGCCACCAGCAGGGGATGGGGGAACACTGAAGCTTTCTTT. It is translated as CATSRGWGNTEAFF.

Many counts were recorded for this clonotype. This chain joins TRBV28 and TRBJ2-3, with TRBD2 matching over 8 bases. J lost 5 bases, V lost 3 bases, and 13 bases had no gene match. The CDR3 is made up of 17 amino acids. CDR1 is MDHEN and CDR2 is SYDVKM in the germline V gene. The CDR3, as DNA: TGTGCCAGCAGTTTTCTCAGGAGTACTAGCGGAAGAGATACGCAGTATTTT. Its protein product is CASSFLRSTSGRDTQYF.

The J gene is TRBJ2-2, the V gene TRBV10-2; TRBD1 matches at 7 bases. V shed 8 bases, J shed 7 bases, and the junction held 25 bases outside the gene matches. The CDR3 is 19 residues long. CDR1 is WSHSY and CDR2 is SAAADI in the germline V gene. The CDR3 bases are TGCGCCAGCCGGATTCCCTCTTTAGCCCGTACAGGGGTCGGCGGGGAGCTGTTTTTT. It yields the protein CASRIPSLARTGVGGELFF.

This clonotype was counted many times. The chain joins TRBV29-1 to TRBJ2-1; possibly TRBD2 for D (6 bases). Deletions cut 2 bases from V and 4 bases from J, with 9 bases between. This CDR3 is 13 amino acids long. The germline CDR1 and CDR2 sequences are SQVTM and ANQGSEA. The CDR3 here is CSVETGDYNEQFF. The CDR3 DNA sequence: TGCAGCGTTGAAACGGGAGATTACAATGAGCAGTTCTTC.

This clonotype appeared many times. The V call is TRBV27, the J call TRBJ2-1; D call uncertain. Trimming took off 9 bases at V and 8 bases at J, with 17 bases between the two ends. CDR3 length equals 13 residues. Germline CDR1 is MNHEY and CDR2 is SMNVEV (reference sequence). The CDR3 bases are TGTGCCAGTTACTTCGGTTTGGCCGATGAGCAGTTCTTC. Residues: CASYFGLADEQFF.

The gene calls are TRBV20-1 and TRBJ2-3; D might be TRBD1 (6 bases). V dropped 1 base and J dropped 3 bases, with 17 bases sitting between them. The CDR3 totals 16 residues. CDR1 is DFQATT and CDR2 is SNEGSKA in the germline V gene (reference sequence). This CDR3 is CSARARRQVRTDTQYF. In DNA form, the CDR3 reads TGCAGTGCTAGAGCGAGGAGACAGGTTAGGACAGATACGCAGTATTTT.

The rearrangement joins TRBV6-1 to TRBJ2-3; D is ambiguous. Trimming shortened V by 6 bases and J by 2 bases, and 15 bases separated the two germline ends. Germline V lookup: CDR1 MNHNS, CDR2 SASEGT. The CDR3 extends over 15 amino acids. The CDR3 sequence: CASSSLSPLTDTQYF. CDR3 nucleotide sequence: TGTGCCAGCAGCTCTTTGAGTCCACTCACAGATACGCAGTATTTT.

CDR3 sequence (DNA): TGTGCCAGCAGCTTCCGGGACAGCATTAACACTGAAGCTTTCTTT. Protein: CASSFRDSINTEAFF. The chain combines TRBV7-9 with TRBJ1-1, with 7 bases aligning to TRBD1. The trim removed 3 bases at V and 2 bases at J, leaving 6 bases unmatched. Germline values: CDR1 SEHNR, CDR2 FQNEAQ (reference sequence). The CDR3 has 15 residues.

The rearrangement joins TRBV4-2 to TRBJ2-1; tentatively, D is TRBD2 (5 bases). Germline CDR1 and CDR2: LGHNA and YNFKEQ. Trimming removed 0 bases at V and 7 bases at J, with 16 bases between. The CDR3 spans 16 residues. CDR3 in DNA: TGTGCCAGCAGCCAAGAAGGCCACCCGACGGGGAATGAGCAGTTCTTC. As protein: CASSQEGHPTGNEQFF.

This clonotype appeared many times. As DNA, the CDR3 is TGCGCCAGCAGCCCAAGGACTAGCGGGAAGTTCGCCGGGGAGCTGTTTTTT. This codes for CASSPRTSGKFAGELFF. The genes are TRBV5-1 and TRBJ2-2; 12 positions agree with TRBD2. The CDR3 totals 17 residues. J gave up 6 bases and V 4 bases, and 10 bases lay outside the gene matches. CDR1 and CDR2 (germline): SGHRS, YFSETQ.

This clonotype has just a few counts. The rearrangement joins TRBV7-3 to TRBJ2-5; D unclear. The germline CDR1 and CDR2 sequences are SGHTA and FQGTGA. The CDR3 is 13 amino acids. The germline V and J ends were trimmed by 4 bases and 8 bases, with 14 bases remaining between them. The CDR3 is CASSSGPEGTQYF. The CDR3, as DNA: TGTGCCAGCAGCTCCGGACCCGAAGGCACCCAGTACTTC.

V is TRBV29-1 and J is TRBJ2-3, with 11 nucleotides matching TRBD1. The V segment lost 7 bases and the J segment 1 base; nucleotides outside the gene matches: 4. Germline CDR1 is SQVTM and CDR2 is ANQGSEA. There are 14 residues in the CDR3. The CDR3: CSDTDRGRTDTQYF. CDR3 bases: TGCAGCGATACGGACAGGGGGCGCACAGATACGCAGTATTTT.

This clonotype showed up just once. The chain joins TRBV6-1 to TRBJ2-3, with 8 positions matching TRBD2. Germline CDR1 reads MNHNS; CDR2 reads SASEGT. Trimming took 2 bases from V and 5 from J; bases not matched to a gene: 6. This CDR3 has 15 amino acids. The CDR3 loop is CASSEQRELKDTQYF. The CDR3 nucleotides are TGTGCCAGCAGTGAACAGCGGGAGTTGAAAGATACGCAGTATTTT.

The V call is TRBV7-2, the J call TRBJ2-1, with D tentatively TRBD2 (6 bases). This CDR3 has 14 residues. Germline values: CDR1 SGHTA, CDR2 FQGNSA. V lost 5 bases and J 10 bases, leaving 18 bases between the germline ends. CDR3 amino acids: CASSPTGTYDEQFF. CDR3 DNA: TGTGCCAGCAGCCCAACCGGGACTTATGACGAGCAGTTCTTC.